These T cell receptor beta chains were read from a single sample in a study of T cells expressing NK-cell markers. TCRdb reprocessed the 5' RACE reads, keeping one entry per CDR3 protein, no DNA. Its table lists a few hundred thousand distinct CDR3 sequences. Specimen: blood T cells: a sorted CD56 or NKG2C T cell subset, CD4+ or CD8+ T cells, or bulk PBMC T cells (not recorded which). Receptors originate from a woman in her fifties or sixties in good health. CDR3s include the opening cysteine and the closing phenylalanine or tryptophan. The order of the fields is J gene, V gene, CDR3 protein.

TRBJ2-4 TRBV29-1 CSVWGRLAKNIQYF
TRBJ1-5 TRBV27 CASKGGQGAFQPQHF
TRBJ1-3 TRBV5-1 CASSLGLGSGSGNTIYF
TRBJ2-1 TRBV4-2 CASSQDWDFPGEQFF
TRBJ2-3 TRBV6-5 CASRPRTSGRDTQYF
TRBJ2-1 TRBV18 CASSRQGATYNEQFF
TRBJ2-1 TRBV10-3 CAISESFLAGDNEQFF
TRBJ2-5 TRBV2 CASPPEGAGVETQYF
TRBJ2-5 TRBV5-1 CASSLQGQGDQETQYF
TRBJ1-3 TRBV6-6 CASSPGQGISGNTIYF
TRBJ2-7 TRBV27 CASSPRTSGSGEQYF
TRBJ1-5 TRBV16 CASSQGAVGNQPQHF
TRBJ2-3 TRBV10-3 CAISAQQGAADTQYF
TRBJ2-5 TRBV20-1 CSARRVEETQYF
TRBJ2-1 TRBV14 CASSQKRGVLGNEQFF
TRBJ2-1 TRBV4-1 CASARGAGVNEQFF
TRBJ2-4 TRBV27 CASSFSRGGNIQYF
TRBJ2-2 TRBV9 CASSVVLGTTGELFF
TRBJ2-1 TRBV11-2 CASSLRGLAGRPYNEQFF
TRBJ1-1 TRBV29-1 CSVGERTVNTEAFF
TRBJ1-1 TRBV7-2 CASSFGLQGAPAFF
TRBJ2-3 TRBV4-1 CASSQDWGLRPSTDTQYF
TRBJ2-1 TRBV7-9 CASSFGGLANNYNEQFF
TRBJ2-3 TRBV20-1 CSASLGDTQYF
TRBJ2-1 TRBV10-3 CAISESRGLAGAYNEQFF
TRBJ2-5 TRBV4-1 CASSLRGREETQYF
TRBJ1-2 TRBV29-1 CSVELGGVYGYTF
TRBJ2-3 TRBV11-2 CASNPGTRNTDTQYF
TRBJ1-1 TRBV9 CASSVSPGPLNTEAFF
TRBJ1-2 TRBV4-1 CASSPLGDGYTF
TRBJ2-7 TRBV12-3/TRBV12-4 CASSVDGQGAIYEQYF
TRBJ2-3 TRBV7-3 CASSIRTSGSTDTQYF
TRBJ2-1 TRBV20-1 CSAPVTYNEQFF
TRBJ2-1 TRBV20-1 CSATKTVTADEQFF
TRBJ2-3 TRBV5-1 CASSPGLNADTQYF
TRBJ2-3 TRBV12-3/TRBV12-4 CASSSPGQGASTDTQYF
TRBJ1-1 TRBV11-2 CASSRTANLNTEAFF
TRBJ1-4 TRBV5-1 CASSRGTGEKLFF
TRBJ2-2 TRBV9 CASSTTGNTGELFF
TRBJ2-3 TRBV29-1 CSVGGEYTQYF
TRBJ1-1 TRBV9 CASSVGGVMNTEAFF
TRBJ2-5 TRBV5-1 CASSLGLAGGPAQETQYF